This T cell receptor beta chain originates from a study of T cell repertoires in cytomegalovirus infection. TCRdb recomputed calls from the reads with MiXCR, one row per CDR3 protein. The table lists roughly 730,000 distinct CDR3 sequences, around a third of them singletons, with 15% to 20% in the top ten. Study results and caveats: It was HLA-C-restricted CMV-specific TCR beta clonotypes that dominated the response ex vivo.

This clonotype was observed a handful of times. The antigen remains undetermined. This clonotype was obtained from a human donor in good health (CMV status not recorded). Some clones in this sample may be carry-over from other donors' samples. The specimen comprised cultured PBMCs, sampled from culture after CMV antigen stimulation.

DNA for the CDR3: TGCAGTGCTCGAATAGTCAACTCTGGGGCCAACGTCCTGACTTTC. Its protein product is CSARIVNSGANVLTF. The V gene is TRBV20-1, the J gene TRBJ2-6; no definite D call. Trimming pared 5 bases from V and 0 bases from J, leaving 11 bases between. CDR3 size: 15 residues. Germline CDR1 is DFQATT and CDR2 is SNEGSKA (reference sequence).